This T cell receptor (beta chain) was captured in a study of a mutant IDH1 vaccine in newly diagnosed glioma (dated by TCRdb to about 2021). Some background on the complete study: Patients received eight vaccinations in weeks 1, 3, 5, 7, 11, 15, 19 and 23, corresponding to visits V03 through V10. Vaccination started 4-6 weeks after radiotherapy alone, or was given together with temozolomide cycles in the groups whose treatment included chemotherapy. Of the approximately 30 treated patients, roughly 62% were male and about 40% were female, and the mean age was approximately 40 years. Before enrollment, most patients had been given radiochemotherapy with temozolomide as standard therapy, while the rest had received either radiotherapy alone or temozolomide alone. Peripheral blood was drawn at six visits: V03 (baseline), V05, V07, V10, V12 and V13. Longitudinal TCRB deep sequencing was performed for 25 to 30 treated patients wherever samples were available for exploratory analyses.

This clone turned up a few times. Its binding antigen is unknown. No much larger clonotype is one base removed from it; base qualities were not supplied. Taken with the paper, the label for time point translates to: week 11, during vaccination. A 20-mer mutant IDH1 peptide at 300 micrograms in Montanide made up each vaccine dose, which was injected subcutaneously together with topical imiquimod. Newly diagnosed WHO grade 3 or 4 IDH1-mutant astrocytomas showing loss of nuclear ATRX were present in the donors. The samples were drawn from NOA16, a multicentre, single-arm, open-label phase I trial in Germany that tested a mutant IDH1 peptide vaccine in humans for the first time. The DNeasy Blood and Tissue Kit was used to extract genomic DNA from EDTA blood for TCRB sequencing. Study-wide conclusions, independent of this receptor: Vaccine-induced immune responses across multiple MHC alleles were detected in approximately 93% of patients. Pseudoprogression seemed to be unrelated to changes in the top peripheral T cell clonotypes found by TCRB sequencing. Availability determined which PBMC samples were chosen for TCRB deep sequencing. The authors noted that analyses of patient blood samples could not be reproduced because of sample limitations.

Receptors were amplified or captured by the immunoSEQ multiplex PCR assay. Rearranged TCR beta chain sequences were amplified using the hsTCRB Kit according to the manufacturer's protocol. TCRB libraries were sequenced on an Illumina MiSeq. The authors' pipeline ran thus. The kit vendor's proprietary platform handled demultiplexing, trimming and gene mapping. In TCRdb, the immuneACCESS table is reduced to in-frame sequences with V and J assigned. These tables do not hold every clone; where another copy was compared, an unresolved V gene accounts for under half, and the others remain unexplained. The V and J calls and clone size are taken from that table; D and trimming were inferred from the DNA. For this sample there are roughly 130,000 clones; about 80% appear just once. Of the sample, under 7% is held by the ten largest clones. The CDR3 holds 13 amino acids from the cysteine to the phenylalanine. Only the CDR3 region is kept as DNA, spanning 39 bases read in frame from base 1. V lost 0 bases and J lost 4 bases; the stretch between them is 4 bases long. Based on the germline V gene (reference sequence), the CDR1 and CDR2 sequences are MNHEY and SMNVEV.

The specimen comprised PBMCs, sampled from a glioma patient whose treatment included an IDH1 peptide vaccine. The V and J genes are TRBV27 and TRBJ1-5, with the D gene uncertain. The sequence was collected from a middle-aged man with glioma. The nucleotide sequence reads TGTGCCAGCAGTTTATCTGTGAATCAGCCCCAGCATTTT. Its product reads: CASSLSVNQPQHF.